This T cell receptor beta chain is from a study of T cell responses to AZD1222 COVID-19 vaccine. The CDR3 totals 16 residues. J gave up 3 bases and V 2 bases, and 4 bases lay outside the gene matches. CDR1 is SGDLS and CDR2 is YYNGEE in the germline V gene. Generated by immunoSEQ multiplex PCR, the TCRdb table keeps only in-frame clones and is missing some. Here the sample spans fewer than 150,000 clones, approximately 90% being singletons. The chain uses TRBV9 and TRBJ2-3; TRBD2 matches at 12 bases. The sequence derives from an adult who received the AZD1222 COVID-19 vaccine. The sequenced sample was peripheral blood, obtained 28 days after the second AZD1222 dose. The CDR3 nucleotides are TGTGCCAGCAGCGTCCTAGCGGGAGGGCCTACAGATACGCAGTATTTT. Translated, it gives CASSVLAGGPTDTQYF.